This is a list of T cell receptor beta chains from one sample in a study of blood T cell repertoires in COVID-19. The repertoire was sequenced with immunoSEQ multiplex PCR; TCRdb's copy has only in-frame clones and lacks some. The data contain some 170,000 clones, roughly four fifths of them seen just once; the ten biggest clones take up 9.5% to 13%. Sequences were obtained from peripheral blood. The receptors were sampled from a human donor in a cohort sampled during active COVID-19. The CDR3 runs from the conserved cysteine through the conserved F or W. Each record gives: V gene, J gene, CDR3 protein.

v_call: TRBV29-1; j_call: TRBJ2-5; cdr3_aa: CSVDARGQETQYF
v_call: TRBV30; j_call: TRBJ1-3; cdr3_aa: CAWSGVSRDTIYF
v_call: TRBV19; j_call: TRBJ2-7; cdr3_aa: CASSMIDPRSEQYF
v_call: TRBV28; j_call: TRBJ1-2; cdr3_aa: CASKGYGYTF
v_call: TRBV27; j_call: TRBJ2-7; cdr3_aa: CASSSWTEPTYEQYF
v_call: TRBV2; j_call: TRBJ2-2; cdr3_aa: CASSEGLDGYAGELFF
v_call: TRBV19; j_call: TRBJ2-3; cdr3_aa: CASSMTSSTDTQYF
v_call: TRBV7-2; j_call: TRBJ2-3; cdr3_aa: CASSSIVGTDTQYF
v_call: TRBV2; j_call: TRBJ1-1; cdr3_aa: CASGGAGVMVEAFF
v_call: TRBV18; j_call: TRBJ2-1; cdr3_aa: CASSPMARPNEQFF
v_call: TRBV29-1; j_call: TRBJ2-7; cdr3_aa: CSVAGTGGTYEQYF
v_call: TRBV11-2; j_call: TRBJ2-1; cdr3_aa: CASSHGRNEQFF
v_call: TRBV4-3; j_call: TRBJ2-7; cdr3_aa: CASSRYRGDEQYF
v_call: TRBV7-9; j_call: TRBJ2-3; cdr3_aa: CASSLPGTSVTSTDTQYF
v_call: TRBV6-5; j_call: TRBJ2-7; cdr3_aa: CASSWTPGVPNYEQYF
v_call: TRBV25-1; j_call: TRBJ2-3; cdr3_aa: CASSELMGGTDTQYF
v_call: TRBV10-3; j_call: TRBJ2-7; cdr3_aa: CAISYSGQGVYEQYF
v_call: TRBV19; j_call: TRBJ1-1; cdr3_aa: CASSPPRVMNTEAFF
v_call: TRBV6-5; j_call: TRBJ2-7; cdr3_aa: CASSRRGCPYEQYF
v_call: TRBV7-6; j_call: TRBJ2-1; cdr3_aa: CASSDGGLTRNEQFF
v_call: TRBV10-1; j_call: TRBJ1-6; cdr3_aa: CASSEGTGRSPLHF
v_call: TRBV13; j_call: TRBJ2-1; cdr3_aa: CASSLTTRGNEQFF
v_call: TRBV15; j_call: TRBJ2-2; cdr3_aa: CATSRDRGYSTGELFF
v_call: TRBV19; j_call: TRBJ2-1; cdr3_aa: CASSQRDSYNEQFF
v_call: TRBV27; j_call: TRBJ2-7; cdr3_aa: CASSPLAGGEQYF
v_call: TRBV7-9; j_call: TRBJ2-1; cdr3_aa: CASIPFSSGGEQFF